Presented here are 17 T cell receptor beta chains from one specimen sequenced in a study of response to subunit inactivated influenza vaccine. TCRdb used MiXCR to reprocess the RT-PCR reads, holding one entry per CDR3 protein. The sample yields around 570,000 distinct CDR3 sequences, approximately 10% seen once. The sample was also reused in another study, on T cells expressing NK-cell markers. As that report states: Generation of TCR beta cDNA was performed by 5'RACE template switching incorporating UMIs.

Sequenced material: PBMCs from blood, taken on the day of vaccination. The receptors stem from a man in his fifties who received an inactivated influenza vaccine.

CDR3 bases: TGTGCCAGCAGTTACTCGCGGAGCTATGGCTACACCTTC. The encoded protein is CASSYSRSYGYTF. The V and J genes are TRBV6-6 and TRBJ1-2; D is undetermined. With 0 bases removed from V and 4 bases from J, the gap between germline ends came to 6 bases. Per the germline V gene, CDR1 is MNHNY and CDR2 is SVGAGI (reference sequence). There are 13 residues in the CDR3.

This clonotype has just a few counts. The CDR3 nucleotides are TGTGCCAGCAGCCAACGCCAGCGGGGGGGCCGAGTCGATGAGCAGTTCTTC. As protein: CASSQRQRGGRVDEQFF. The V call is TRBV14, the J call TRBJ2-1; 10 nucleotides match TRBD2. With V trimmed by 2 bases and J by 8 bases, 12 bases remained unmatched. The CDR3 has 17 amino acids. Germline V gene sequence: CDR1 SGHDN, CDR2 FVKESK.

This clonotype was seen at least ten times. The V and J genes are TRBV7-3 and TRBJ2-3, with D hard to call. Deletions cut 3 bases from V and 2 bases from J, with 9 bases between. This CDR3 region has 14 residues. Germline CDR1 SGHTA, CDR2 FQGTGA. CDR3 DNA: TGTGCCAGCAGCTTTGCTGGTACCACAGATACGCAGTATTTT. This sequence encodes CASSFAGTTDTQYF.

The V gene is TRBV7-9, the J gene TRBJ2-1, with 7 bases lining up with TRBD1. With V trimmed by 4 bases and J by 9 bases, 9 bases remained unmatched. Germline-derived CDR1 and CDR2 are SEHNR and FQNEAQ (reference sequence). There are 14 residues in the CDR3. The CDR3 here is CASSSGQPPVEQFF. As DNA, the CDR3 is TGTGCCAGCAGCTCGGGACAGCCGCCCGTTGAGCAGTTCTTC.

This chain joins TRBV5-1 and TRBJ2-3; perhaps TRBD1 as D (7 bases). This CDR3 spans 15 amino acids. Trimming shortened V by 4 bases and J by 4 bases, and 16 bases separated the two germline ends. Germline V lookup: CDR1 SGHRS, CDR2 YFSETQ. CDR3 sequence reads: CASSGGTARADTQYF. CDR3 bases: TGCGCCAGCAGCGGGGGGACAGCTCGCGCAGATACGCAGTATTTT.

This clonotype occurred many times. V and J are TRBV12-3 or TRBV12-4 and TRBJ2-2, with 9 bases identical to TRBD2. This CDR3 spans 16 amino acids. V lost 5 bases, J lost 4 bases, and 8 bases stayed unmatched. The CDR3 DNA is TGTGCCAGCAGTCTGATAGCGGGGGCCGGCACCGGGGAGCTGTTTTTT. Translating it yields CASSLIAGAGTGELFF.

The chain links TRBV20-1 to TRBJ2-2; D is possibly TRBD1 or TRBD2 (5 bases each). Germline CDR1 DFQATT, CDR2 SNEGSKA (reference sequence). The CDR3 is 16 residues long. V lost 5 bases and J 5 bases, leaving 21 bases between the germline ends. The DNA of the CDR3 is TGCAGTGCTCGAGCGGTGATGTCGGGGCCGACCGGGGAGCTGTTTTTT. It translates to CSARAVMSGPTGELFF.

The chain links TRBV2 to TRBJ2-5; TRBD2 might be the D (5 bases). The CDR3 has 13 amino acids. Germline assignment: CDR1 SNHLY and CDR2 FYNNEI. V lost 6 bases, J lost 3 bases, and 11 bases lay in between. CDR3 sequence: CASRSGFEETQYF. CDR3 DNA: TGTGCCAGCAGATCGGGGTTCGAAGAGACCCAGTACTTC.

This clonotype occurred a few times. The CDR3 spells CASRATRGVSGNTIYF. The CDR3 nucleotides are TGTGCCAGCAGAGCCACCCGGGGGGTCTCTGGAAACACCATATATTTT. The V and J genes are TRBV7-9 and TRBJ1-3, with D perhaps matching TRBD1 (5 bases). The CDR3 loop spans 16 amino acids. Germline CDR1 and CDR2: SEHNR and FQNEAQ (reference sequence). Trimming removed 6 bases from V and 0 bases from J, with 15 bases in between.

This clonotype was seen repeatedly, ten times or more. J is TRBJ2-3 and V is TRBV7-9, with 7 nucleotides matching TRBD1. The V and J ends lost 5 bases and 12 bases, in that order; junction bases with no gene match: 5. CDR3 size: 11 residues. Per germline, CDR1 SEHNR and CDR2 FQNEAQ (reference sequence). DNA for the CDR3: TGTGCCAGCAGCGCTGGGACAGCTCAGTATTTT. Amino acids: CASSAGTAQYF.

The CDR3 is CASSVGGGGVQETQYF. Written as DNA, the CDR3 is TGTGCCAGCAGCGTAGGGGGCGGGGGGGTTCAAGAGACCCAGTACTTC. This sequence joins TRBV9 and TRBJ2-5, with TRBD2 identical over 9 bases. J was trimmed by 2 bases and V by 0 bases; bases with no gene match: 5. The CDR3 runs to 16 residues. Germline V CDR1 and CDR2: SGDLS, YYNGEE. Complete variable domain (other parts from reference TRBV9 and TRBJ2-5): DSGVTQTPKHLITATGQRVTLRCSPRSGDLSVYWYQQSLDQGLQFLIQYYNGEERAKGNILERFSAQQFPDLHSELNLSSLELGDSALYFCASSVGGGGVQETQYFGPGTRLLVL.

This chain links TRBV20-1 with TRBJ2-7; 7 bases line up with TRBD1. The CDR3 runs to 14 residues. CDR1 is DFQATT and CDR2 is SNEGSKA in the germline V gene (reference sequence). With 6 bases clipped from V and 2 bases from J, the junction kept 10 bases outside the gene matches. The CDR3 coding sequence is TGCAGTGCAAAGACAGGGTACCAAACCTACGAGCAGTACTTC. This translates into CSAKTGYQTYEQYF.

This clonotype was found many times. V and J are TRBV20-1 and TRBJ1-1; 8 bases match TRBD1. The CDR3 spans 11 residues. The germline CDR1 and CDR2 sequences are DFQATT and SNEGSKA (reference sequence). The CDR3 DNA sequence: TGCCGCCCCACAGGGGGCACTGAAGCTTTCTTT. Translation gives CRPTGGTEAFF.

This clonotype was seen many times. The chain combines TRBV20-1 with TRBJ2-3; 7 bases fit TRBD2. This CDR3 comprises 16 residues. The germline V gene encodes CDR1 DFQATT and CDR2 SNEGSKA (reference sequence). After removal of 3 bases from V and 2 bases from J, the junction contained 11 bases not matched to a gene. CDR3 bases: TGCAGTGCTAGTGGGCGACTAGCCTTGGCCACAGATACGCAGTATTTT. Its translation is CSASGRLALATDTQYF.

This clonotype was seen only a few times. The chain is built from TRBV5-1 and TRBJ1-2; D may be TRBD1 (6 bases). This CDR3 spans 15 amino acids. CDR1 is SGHRS and CDR2 is YFSETQ in the germline V gene. The V gene lost 10 bases and the J gene lost 8 bases, with 27 bases spanning the gap. The CDR3 nucleotides are TGCGCCTCCAGGTTGGGACAAAGCTGGGTTGGCGGCTACACCTTC. Translating gives CASRLGQSWVGGYTF.

The CDR3 region has the DNA TGTGCCAGCAGCTTAGGAGAGGAGCGACGGTATTTT. Amino acid sequence: CASSLGEERRYF. The chain carries TRBV7-2 and TRBJ2-3; unclear D gene. The V end was cut by 1 base, the J end by 14 bases, with 13 bases between. Germline V lookup: CDR1 SGHTA, CDR2 FQGNSA. CDR3 size: 12 residues.

V usage is TRBV7-9 and J usage is TRBJ2-6; D is undetermined. The CDR3 length is 11 residues. The V end lost 7 bases, the J end lost 4 bases, and 2 bases lay between the germline ends. From germline, CDR1 is SEHNR and CDR2 FQNEAQ (reference sequence). Here the CDR3 reads CASTGANVLTF. The CDR3 DNA is TGTGCCAGCACCGGGGCCAACGTCCTGACTTTC.